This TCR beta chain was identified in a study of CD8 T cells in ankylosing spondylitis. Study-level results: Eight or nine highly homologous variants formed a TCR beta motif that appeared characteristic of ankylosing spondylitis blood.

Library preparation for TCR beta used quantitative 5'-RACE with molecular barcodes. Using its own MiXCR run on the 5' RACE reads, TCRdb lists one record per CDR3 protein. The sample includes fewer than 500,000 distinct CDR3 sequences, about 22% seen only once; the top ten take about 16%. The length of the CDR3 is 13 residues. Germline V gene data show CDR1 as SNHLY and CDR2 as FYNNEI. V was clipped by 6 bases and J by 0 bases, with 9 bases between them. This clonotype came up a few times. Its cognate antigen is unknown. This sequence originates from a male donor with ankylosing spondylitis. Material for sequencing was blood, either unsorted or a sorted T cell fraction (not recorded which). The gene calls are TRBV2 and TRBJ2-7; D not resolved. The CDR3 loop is CASSPFSSYEQYF. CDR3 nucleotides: TGTGCCAGCAGCCCGTTCAGCTCCTACGAGCAGTACTTC.